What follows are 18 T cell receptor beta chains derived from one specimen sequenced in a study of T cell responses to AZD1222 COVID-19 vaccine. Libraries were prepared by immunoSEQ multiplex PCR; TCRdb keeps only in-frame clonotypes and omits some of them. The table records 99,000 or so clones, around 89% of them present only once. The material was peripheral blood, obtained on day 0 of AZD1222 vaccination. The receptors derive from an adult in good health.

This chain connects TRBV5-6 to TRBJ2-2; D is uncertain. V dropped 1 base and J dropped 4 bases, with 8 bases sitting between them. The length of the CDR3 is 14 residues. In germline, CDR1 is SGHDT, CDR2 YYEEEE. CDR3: CASSLLKRTGELFF. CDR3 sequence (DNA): TGTGCCAGCAGCTTGTTAAAACGCACCGGGGAGCTGTTTTTT.

The CDR3 DNA is TGTGCCAGCAGCCAGTCCCCTCGGGCGGAGCAGTTCTTC. This sequence encodes CASSQSPRAEQFF. This chain connects TRBV14 to TRBJ2-1; D is ambiguous. The CDR3 is 13 amino acids. Trimming left V 3 bases short and J 10 bases short, with 13 bases between. Germline V gives CDR1 SGHDN, CDR2 FVKESK.

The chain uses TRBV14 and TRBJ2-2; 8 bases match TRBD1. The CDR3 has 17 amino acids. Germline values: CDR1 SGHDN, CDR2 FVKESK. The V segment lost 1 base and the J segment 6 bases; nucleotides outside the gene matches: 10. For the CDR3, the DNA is TGTGCCAGCAGCCAAGGAATTAGAACAGGGGGATCCGGGGAGCTGTTTTTT. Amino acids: CASSQGIRTGGSGELFF.

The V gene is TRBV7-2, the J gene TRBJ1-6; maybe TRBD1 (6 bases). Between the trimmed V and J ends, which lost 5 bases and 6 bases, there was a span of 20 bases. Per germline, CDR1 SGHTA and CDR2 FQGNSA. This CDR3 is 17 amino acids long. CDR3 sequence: CASSQRGSSLSNSPLHF. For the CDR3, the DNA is TGTGCCAGCAGCCAAAGGGGGAGCTCCTTAAGTAATTCACCCCTCCACTTT.

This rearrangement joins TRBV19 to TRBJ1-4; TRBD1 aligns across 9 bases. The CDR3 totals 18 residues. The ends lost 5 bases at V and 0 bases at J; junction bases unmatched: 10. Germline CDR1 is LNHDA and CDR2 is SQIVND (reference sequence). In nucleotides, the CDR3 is TGTGCCAGTAGTGCCCGGGACAGGGAGACGGCAACTAATGAAAAACTGTTTTTT. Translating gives CASSARDRETATNEKLFF. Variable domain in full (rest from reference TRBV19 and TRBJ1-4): DGGITQSPKYLFRKEGQNVTLSCEQNLNHDAMYWYRQDPGQGLRLIYYSQIVNDFQKGDIAEGYSVSREKKESFPLTVTSAQKNPTAFYLCASSARDRETATNEKLFFGSGTQLSVL.

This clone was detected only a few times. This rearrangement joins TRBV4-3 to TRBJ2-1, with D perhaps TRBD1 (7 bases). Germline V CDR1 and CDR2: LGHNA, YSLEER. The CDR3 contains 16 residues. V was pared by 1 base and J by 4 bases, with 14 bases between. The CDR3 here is CASSQAVSGGYNEQFF. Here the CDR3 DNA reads TGCGCCAGCAGCCAAGCCGTCTCAGGGGGGTACAATGAGCAGTTCTTC.

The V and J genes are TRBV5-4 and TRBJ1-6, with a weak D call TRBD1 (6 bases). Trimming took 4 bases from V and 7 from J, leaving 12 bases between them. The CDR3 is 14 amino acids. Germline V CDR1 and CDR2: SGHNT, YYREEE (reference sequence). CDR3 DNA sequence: TGTGCCAGCAGCCGGACAGAGACAAATTCACCCCTCCACTTT. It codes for CASSRTETNSPLHF.

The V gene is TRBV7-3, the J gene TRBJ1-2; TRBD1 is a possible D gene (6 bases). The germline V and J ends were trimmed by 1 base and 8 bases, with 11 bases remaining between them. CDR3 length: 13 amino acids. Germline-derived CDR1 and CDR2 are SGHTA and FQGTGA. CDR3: CASSLSPGEGYTF. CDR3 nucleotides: TGTGCCAGCAGCTTAAGTCCAGGGGAGGGCTACACCTTC.

This CDR3 is CASSPTGTGDTEAFF. CDR3 sequence (DNA): TGCGCCAGCAGCCCAACCGGGACAGGGGACACTGAAGCTTTCTTT. V is TRBV5-1 and J is TRBJ1-1; 10 nucleotides line up with TRBD1. V shed 4 bases and J 3 bases; nucleotides not matched to a gene: 6. Germline CDR1 and CDR2: SGHRS and YFSETQ. The CDR3 loop spans 15 amino acids.

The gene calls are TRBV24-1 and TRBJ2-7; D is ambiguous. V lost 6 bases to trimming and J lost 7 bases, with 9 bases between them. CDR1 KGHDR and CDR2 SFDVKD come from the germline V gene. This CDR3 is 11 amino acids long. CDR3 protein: CATSSGVEQYF. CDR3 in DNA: TGTGCCACCAGTTCTGGGGTAGAGCAGTACTTC.

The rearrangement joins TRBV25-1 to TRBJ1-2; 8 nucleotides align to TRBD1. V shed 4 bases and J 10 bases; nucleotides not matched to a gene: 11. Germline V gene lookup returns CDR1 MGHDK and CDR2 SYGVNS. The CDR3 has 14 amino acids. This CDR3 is CASSATGGGPVYTF. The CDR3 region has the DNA TGTGCCAGCAGTGCAACAGGGGGAGGTCCGGTCTACACCTTC.

The CDR3 DNA follows: TGTGCCAGCAGTCTCACTGGGACTGGAAACACCATATATTTT. Amino acid sequence: CASSLTGTGNTIYF. V and J are TRBV28 and TRBJ1-3, with D hard to call. Germline values: CDR1 MDHEN, CDR2 SYDVKM. This CDR3 contains 14 residues. V was clipped by 5 bases and J by 2 bases, with 10 bases between them.

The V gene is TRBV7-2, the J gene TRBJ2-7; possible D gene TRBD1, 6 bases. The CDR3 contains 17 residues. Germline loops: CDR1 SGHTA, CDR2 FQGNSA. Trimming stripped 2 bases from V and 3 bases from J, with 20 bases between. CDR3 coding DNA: TGTGCCAGCAGCTTACGCTTAAGTCGCCAGGGGAACTACGAGCAGTACTTC. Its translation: CASSLRLSRQGNYEQYF.

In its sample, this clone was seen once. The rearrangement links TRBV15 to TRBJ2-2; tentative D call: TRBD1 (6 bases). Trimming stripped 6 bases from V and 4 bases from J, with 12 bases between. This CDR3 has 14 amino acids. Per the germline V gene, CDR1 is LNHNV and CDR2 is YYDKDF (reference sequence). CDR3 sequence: CATRQGLFTGELFF. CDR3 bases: TGTGCCACCAGACAGGGTTTATTCACCGGGGAGCTGTTTTTT. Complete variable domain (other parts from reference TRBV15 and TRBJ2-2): DAMVIQNPRYQVTQFGKPVTLSCSQTLNHNVMYWYQQKSSQAPKLLFHYYDKDFNNEADTPDNFQSRRPNTSFCFLDIRSPGLGDTAMYLCATRQGLFTGELFFGEGSRLTVL.

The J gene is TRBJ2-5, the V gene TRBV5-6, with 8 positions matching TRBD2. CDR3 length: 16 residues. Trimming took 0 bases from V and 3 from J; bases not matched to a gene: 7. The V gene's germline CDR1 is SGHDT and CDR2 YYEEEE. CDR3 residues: CASSLGWLAGKETQYF. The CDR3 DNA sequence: TGTGCCAGCAGCTTGGGGTGGCTAGCGGGTAAAGAGACCCAGTACTTC.

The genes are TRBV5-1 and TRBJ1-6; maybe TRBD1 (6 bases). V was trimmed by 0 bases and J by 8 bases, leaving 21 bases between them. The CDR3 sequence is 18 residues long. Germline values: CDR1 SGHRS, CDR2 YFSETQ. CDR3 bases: TGCGCCAGCAGCTTGGACGAGACAGAAGCGGGGGCGCATTCACCCCTCCACTTT. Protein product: CASSLDETEAGAHSPLHF.

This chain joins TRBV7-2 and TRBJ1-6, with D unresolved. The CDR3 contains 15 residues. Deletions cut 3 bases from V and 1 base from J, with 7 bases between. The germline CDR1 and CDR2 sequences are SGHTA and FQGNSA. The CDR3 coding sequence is TGTGCCAGCAGCTTCAGGAGTTCCTATAATTCACCCCTCCACTTT. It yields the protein CASSFRSSYNSPLHF. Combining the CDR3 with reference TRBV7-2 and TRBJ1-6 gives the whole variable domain GAGVSQSPSNKVTEKGKDVELRCDPISGHTALYWYRQSLGQGLEFLIYFQGNSAPDKSGLPSDRFSAERTGGSVSTLTIQRTQQEDSAVYLCASSFRSSYNSPLHFGNGTRLTVT.

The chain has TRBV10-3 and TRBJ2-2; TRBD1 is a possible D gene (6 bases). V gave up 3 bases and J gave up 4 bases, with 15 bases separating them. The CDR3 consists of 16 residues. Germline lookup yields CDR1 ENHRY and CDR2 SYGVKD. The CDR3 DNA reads TGTGCCATCAGTGACCCCGGGACATTGCCCACCGGGGAGCTGTTTTTT. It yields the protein CAISDPGTLPTGELFF.